Listed below are T cell receptor beta chains from one sample, sequenced in a study of persistence of HIV-infected CD4 T cells. These receptors are not linked to any known antigen. Measured with immunoSEQ multiplex PCR; TCRdb has only the in-frame clones, and not every one. Of 35,000 to 40,000 clones listed, 87% are singletons. Specimen: CD4+ T cells sorted from PBMCs after approximately 19-hour stimulation, collected from a patient who received antiretroviral therapy. Every receptor here comes from an adult man with HIV who was CMV-seropositive. Each CDR3 is given with its conserved first and last residue. Each record gives: D gene, clone size, J gene, V gene, CDR3 protein, CDR3 DNA. D genes are given only for firm matches. Size tells how often a clone was seen (once, few, many) or the class of an expanded clone, and some rows leave it out.

d_gene: TRBD2; abundance: -; j_gene: TRBJ2-2; v_gene: TRBV12-5; CDR3aa: CASGPGGGLTTGELFF; CDR3nt: TGTGCTAGTGGCCCTGGGGGGGGACTTACTACCGGGGAGCTGTTTTTT
d_gene: -; abundance: -; j_gene: TRBJ2-6; v_gene: TRBV7-9; CDR3aa: CASSSGDAYSGANVLTF; CDR3nt: TGTGCCAGCAGCAGTGGGGATGCCTACTCTGGGGCCAACGTCCTGACTTTC
d_gene: -; abundance: -; j_gene: TRBJ2-5; v_gene: TRBV30; CDR3aa: CAWRRAGETQYF; CDR3nt: TGTGCCTGGAGAAGAGCGGGAGAGACCCAGTACTTC
d_gene: -; abundance: once; j_gene: TRBJ1-2; v_gene: TRBV6-2/TRBV6-3; CDR3aa: CASSSGHNYGYTF; CDR3nt: TGTGCCAGCAGTTCCGGACACAACTATGGCTACACCTTC
d_gene: -; abundance: -; j_gene: TRBJ1-5; v_gene: TRBV5-1; CDR3aa: CASSFDTEVGQPQHF; CDR3nt: TGCGCCAGCAGCTTCGACACGGAGGTTGGGCAGCCCCAGCATTTT
d_gene: TRBD2; abundance: -; j_gene: TRBJ2-1; v_gene: TRBV27; CDR3aa: CASSRSGRSYNEQFF; CDR3nt: TGTGCCAGCAGCCGTAGCGGGAGGTCCTACAATGAGCAGTTCTTC
d_gene: TRBD2; abundance: -; j_gene: TRBJ2-2; v_gene: TRBV9; CDR3aa: CASSVSDGRAGYTGELFF; CDR3nt: TGTGCCAGCAGCGTAAGTGACGGGAGGGCCGGTTACACCGGGGAGCTGTTTTTT
d_gene: TRBD1; abundance: -; j_gene: TRBJ1-5; v_gene: TRBV6-4; CDR3aa: CASREGARDQPQHF; CDR3nt: TGTGCCAGCAGAGAGGGGGCTAGGGATCAGCCCCAGCATTTT
d_gene: -; abundance: -; j_gene: TRBJ2-3; v_gene: TRBV6-1; CDR3aa: CASSDPPGGPSDTQYF; CDR3nt: TGTGCCAGCAGTGACCCCCCGGGGGGCCCCTCAGATACGCAGTATTTT
d_gene: -; abundance: -; j_gene: TRBJ1-4; v_gene: TRBV27; CDR3aa: CASSSAANEKLFF; CDR3nt: TGTGCCAGCAGTTCGGCAGCTAATGAAAAACTGTTTTTT
d_gene: -; abundance: -; j_gene: TRBJ2-3; v_gene: TRBV10-3; CDR3aa: CAISYQASTDTQYF; CDR3nt: TGTGCCATCAGTTACCAAGCGAGCACAGATACGCAGTATTTT
d_gene: -; abundance: -; j_gene: TRBJ1-6; v_gene: TRBV6-5; CDR3aa: CASSYSTQGNSPLHF; CDR3nt: TGTGCCAGCAGTTACTCAACCCAGGGTAATTCACCCCTCCACTTT
d_gene: -; abundance: -; j_gene: TRBJ1-1; v_gene: TRBV25-1; CDR3aa: CASSEPGVASPEAFF; CDR3nt: TGTGCCAGCAGTGAACCAGGGGTAGCGAGTCCTGAAGCTTTCTTT
d_gene: TRBD1; abundance: -; j_gene: TRBJ1-5; v_gene: TRBV28; CDR3aa: CASSIADRGNQPQHF; CDR3nt: TGTGCCAGCAGTATAGCGGACAGGGGGAATCAGCCCCAGCATTTT
d_gene: TRBD1; abundance: -; j_gene: TRBJ2-5; v_gene: TRBV14; CDR3aa: CASSVWTGGYQETQYF; CDR3nt: TGTGCCAGCAGCGTATGGACAGGGGGGTACCAAGAGACCCAGTACTTC
d_gene: -; abundance: -; j_gene: TRBJ2-7; v_gene: TRBV3-1/TRBV3-2; CDR3aa: CASSLSGYEQYF; CDR3nt: TGTGCCAGCAGCCTTTCAGGCTACGAGCAGTACTTC
d_gene: TRBD1; abundance: -; j_gene: TRBJ1-5; v_gene: TRBV6-5; CDR3aa: CASRADRDQPQHF; CDR3nt: TGTGCCAGCAGGGCGGACAGGGATCAGCCCCAGCATTTT
d_gene: -; abundance: -; j_gene: TRBJ2-3; v_gene: TRBV15; CDR3aa: CATRGTDTDTQYF; CDR3nt: TGTGCCACCCGCGGAACGGACACAGATACGCAGTATTTT
d_gene: -; abundance: -; j_gene: TRBJ1-1; v_gene: TRBV3-1/TRBV3-2; CDR3aa: CASSYSGGNTEAFF; CDR3nt: TGTGCCAGCAGCTACTCGGGAGGGAACACTGAAGCTTTCTTT
d_gene: TRBD1; abundance: -; j_gene: TRBJ1-1; v_gene: TRBV28; CDR3aa: CASRVTETGGGTEAFF; CDR3nt: TGTGCCAGCAGAGTTACCGAGACAGGGGGAGGCACTGAAGCTTTCTTT
d_gene: -; abundance: once; j_gene: TRBJ2-5; v_gene: TRBV12-2; CDR3aa: CASRLVTRDYQETQYF; CDR3nt: TGTGCAAGTCGCTTAGTGACCCGGGACTACCAAGAGACCCAGTACTTC
d_gene: -; abundance: -; j_gene: TRBJ2-1; v_gene: TRBV24-1; CDR3aa: CATSDGGLTLAGEQFF; CDR3nt: TGTGCCACCAGTGATGGGGGACTTACCCTTGCCGGTGAGCAGTTCTTC